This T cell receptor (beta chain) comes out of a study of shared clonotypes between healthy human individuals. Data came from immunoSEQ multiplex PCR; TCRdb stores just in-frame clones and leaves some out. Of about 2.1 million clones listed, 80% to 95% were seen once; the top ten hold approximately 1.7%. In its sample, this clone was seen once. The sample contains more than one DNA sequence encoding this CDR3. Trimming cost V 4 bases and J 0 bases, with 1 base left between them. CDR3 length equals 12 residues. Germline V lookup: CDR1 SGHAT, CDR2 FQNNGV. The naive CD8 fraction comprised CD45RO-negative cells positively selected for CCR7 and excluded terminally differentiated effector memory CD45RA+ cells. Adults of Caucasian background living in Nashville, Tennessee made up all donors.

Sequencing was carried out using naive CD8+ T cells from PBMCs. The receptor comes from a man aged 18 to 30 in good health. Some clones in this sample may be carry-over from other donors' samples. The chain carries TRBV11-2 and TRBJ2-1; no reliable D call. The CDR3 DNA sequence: TGTGCCAGCAGCTACTCCTACAATGAGCAGTTCTTC. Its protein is CASSYSYNEQFF.